One sample yielded the 17 T cell receptor beta chains listed below, sequenced in a study of T cell repertoires in cytomegalovirus infection. One entry per CDR3 protein results from TCRdb running MiXCR on the reads. The sample has hundreds of thousands of distinct CDR3 sequences, 9.5% seen once. Sequencing was carried out using PBMCs. These receptors came from a human donor in good health (CMV status not recorded). Some clones in this sample may be carry-over from other donors' samples.

This clonotype was found many times. The chain couples TRBV12-3 or TRBV12-4 to TRBJ1-6; 7 bases align to TRBD1. Trimming cost V 6 bases and J 4 bases; bases outside gene matches: 6. This CDR3 is 15 amino acids long. The DNA of the CDR3 is TGTGCCAGCAGCCCCCGGACAGGATATAATTCACCCCTCCACTTT. This encodes CASSPRTGYNSPLHF.

J is TRBJ2-7 and V is TRBV7-2; D might be TRBD2 (6 bases). CDR3 size: 14 residues. The germline V gene encodes CDR1 SGHTA and CDR2 FQGNSA. Trimming removed 4 bases from V and 7 bases from J, with 17 bases in between. The CDR3 here is CASSSSGVGREQYF. The DNA for the CDR3 is TGTGCCAGCAGCTCTTCGGGGGTGGGTCGGGAGCAGTACTTC.

This clonotype has at least ten counts. The chain joins TRBV12-3 or TRBV12-4 to TRBJ2-7; unclear D gene. Trimming cost V 2 bases and J 1 base, with 6 bases left between them. CDR3 length: 13 residues. The CDR3 is CASSLRESYEQYF. The DNA for the CDR3 is TGTGCCAGCAGTTTAAGGGAATCCTACGAGCAGTACTTC.

This clonotype was seen repeatedly, ten times or more. The chain links TRBV7-2 to TRBJ1-5; 8 bases fit TRBD1. The trim removed 5 bases at V and 3 bases at J, leaving 6 bases unmatched. Germline CDR1 and CDR2: SGHTA and FQGNSA. This CDR3 spans 15 amino acids. The CDR3 here is CASSGRGRINQPQHF. As DNA, the CDR3 is TGTGCCAGCAGCGGCAGGGGGCGGATCAATCAGCCCCAGCATTTT.

This clonotype has ten or more counts. The chain links TRBV15 to TRBJ1-2, with TRBD1 matching 11 bases. J gave up 7 bases and V 0 bases, and 13 bases lay outside the gene matches. Germline V gives CDR1 LNHNV, CDR2 YYDKDF (reference sequence). CDR3 length: 18 amino acids. This CDR3 is CATSRDHPGQGVVGGYTF. CDR3 nucleotides: TGTGCCACCAGCAGAGATCACCCGGGACAGGGGGTAGTAGGTGGCTACACCTTC. The entire variable domain, with the rest obtained from reference TRBV15 and TRBJ1-2, is as follows: DAMVIQNPRYQVTQFGKPVTLSCSQTLNHNVMYWYQQKSSQAPKLLFHYYDKDFNNEADTPDNFQSRRPNTSFCFLDIRSPGLGDTAMYLCATSRDHPGQGVVGGYTFGSGTRLTVV.

At least ten counts were recorded for this clonotype. The gene calls are TRBV7-3 and TRBJ2-1; possibly TRBD2 for D (5 bases). CDR1 and CDR2 from the germline V gene are SGHTA and FQGTGA. Trimming stripped 4 bases from V and 0 bases from J, with 19 bases between. There are 18 residues in the CDR3. CDR3 nucleotides: TGTGCCAGCAGCTCCTTAGCGACCAACTGGGGCTCCTACAATGAGCAGTTCTTC. Protein sequence: CASSSLATNWGSYNEQFF.

This clonotype has only a few counts. This chain links TRBV7-9 with TRBJ1-1; 10 bases are a match to TRBD1. The germline V gene encodes CDR1 SEHNR and CDR2 FQNEAQ (reference sequence). The J segment lost 7 bases and the V segment lost 4 bases, leaving 6 bases of the junction unmatched. The CDR3 has 14 amino acids. CDR3 protein: CASSSGTGDFEAFF. As DNA, the CDR3 is TGTGCCAGCAGCTCGGGGACAGGGGACTTTGAAGCTTTCTTT. Full variable domain (rest looked up from reference TRBV7-9 and TRBJ1-1): DTGVSQNPRHKITKRGQNVTFRCDPISEHNRLYWYRQTLGQGPEFLTYFQNEAQLEKSRLLSDRFSAERPKGSFSTLEIQRTEQGDSAMYLCASSSGTGDFEAFFGQGTRLTVV.

Ten or more counts support this clonotype. This chain connects TRBV7-2 to TRBJ2-1; TRBD2 might be the D (7 bases). The V end was cut by 5 bases, the J end by 8 bases, with 22 bases between. The CDR3 is made up of 16 amino acids. Germline V gene lookup returns CDR1 SGHTA and CDR2 FQGNSA. The CDR3 spells CASSQLPGAGVHEQFF. The CDR3 DNA reads as TGTGCCAGCAGCCAATTACCGGGGGCGGGGGTACATGAGCAGTTCTTC.

In its sample, this clonotype was seen many times. The rearrangement links TRBV7-8 to TRBJ2-2; 8 nucleotides line up with TRBD2. CDR3 length: 17 residues. CDR1 and CDR2 from the germline V gene are SGHVS and FQNEAQ. Unmatched junction bases numbered 9, after V lost 5 bases and J lost 1 base. CDR3 sequence: CASSHSSGRRNTGELFF. The CDR3 DNA reads TGTGCCAGCAGCCATTCTAGCGGGCGGCGGAACACCGGGGAGCTGTTTTTT.

At least ten counts were recorded for this clonotype. J is TRBJ2-5 and V is TRBV12-3 or TRBV12-4; possibly TRBD2 for D (5 bases). The length of the CDR3 is 14 residues. Trimming left V 5 bases short and J 4 bases short, with 14 bases between. The CDR3: CASSGVEGGETQYF. Written as DNA, the CDR3 is TGTGCCAGCAGTGGGGTTGAAGGAGGAGAGACCCAGTACTTC.

The chain links TRBV28 to TRBJ1-5, with 7 nucleotides matching TRBD1. This CDR3 region has 16 residues. Germline values: CDR1 MDHEN, CDR2 SYDVKM. V was clipped by 3 bases and J by 3 bases; unmatched bases: 8. CDR3 loop: CASSFINDRDNQPQHF. The CDR3 DNA reads as TGTGCCAGCAGTTTCATAAACGACAGGGACAATCAGCCCCAGCATTTT.

This rearrangement joins TRBV12-3 or TRBV12-4 to TRBJ1-5; D call uncertain. The V end was cut by 5 bases, the J end by 7 bases, with 12 bases between. This CDR3 has 13 residues. CDR3 in amino acids: CASSPRAWQPQHF. CDR3 nucleotide sequence: TGTGCCAGCAGTCCCCGGGCCTGGCAGCCCCAGCATTTT.

This clonotype appeared a few times. J is TRBJ1-1 and V is TRBV12-3 or TRBV12-4; D possibly corresponds to TRBD1 (5 bases). The V gene lost 6 bases and the J gene lost 5 bases, with 13 bases spanning the gap. This CDR3 is built from 13 residues. The chain's CDR3 is CASRGPPRTEAFF. CDR3 DNA: TGTGCCAGCAGGGGGCCTCCGAGAACTGAAGCTTTCTTT.

This clonotype was detected many times. This sequence joins TRBV28 and TRBJ2-1; D is tentatively TRBD1 or TRBD2 (5 bases each). Trimming shortened V by 1 base and J by 6 bases, and 13 bases separated the two germline ends. CDR1 and CDR2 from the germline V gene are MDHEN and SYDVKM. The CDR3 is 15 amino acids. The CDR3 reads CASSLYRMGVNEQFF. The CDR3 DNA follows: TGTGCCAGCAGTTTATACAGGATGGGAGTCAATGAGCAGTTCTTC.

This clonotype was seen many times. J is TRBJ1-2 and V is TRBV7-2; 8 nucleotides agree with TRBD1. CDR1 is SGHTA and CDR2 is FQGNSA in the germline V gene. CDR3 size: 16 residues. The V and J ends lost 6 bases and 5 bases, in that order; junction bases with no gene match: 14. CDR3 sequence (DNA): TGTGCCAGCAGTCCTCAAGGGCAGGGGGCTGGGTATGGCTACACCTTC. It encodes CASSPQGQGAGYGYTF.

The chain is built from TRBV10-3 and TRBJ2-5; 9 bases are shared with TRBD1. Germline trimming cut 10 bases from V and 10 bases from J; bases unmatched to any gene: 10. Looked up from germline, CDR1 is ENHRY and CDR2 is SYGVKD. This CDR3 has 12 residues. The CDR3 DNA reads as TGTGCCACCGGACAGGGGAGTGTTGACCAGTACTTC. This translates into CATGQGSVDQYF.

This clonotype was seen at least ten times. This chain links TRBV7-2 with TRBJ2-1; D could derive from TRBD1 or TRBD2 (5 bases each). The CDR3 spans 17 residues. Trimming took 3 bases from V and 5 from J, leaving 20 bases between them. Germline CDR1 and CDR2: SGHTA and FQGNSA. The CDR3 DNA reads as TGTGCCAGCAGCTTCGCGAGAGGGTCAGGGATGAACAATGAGCAGTTCTTC. It is translated as CASSFARGSGMNNEQFF.